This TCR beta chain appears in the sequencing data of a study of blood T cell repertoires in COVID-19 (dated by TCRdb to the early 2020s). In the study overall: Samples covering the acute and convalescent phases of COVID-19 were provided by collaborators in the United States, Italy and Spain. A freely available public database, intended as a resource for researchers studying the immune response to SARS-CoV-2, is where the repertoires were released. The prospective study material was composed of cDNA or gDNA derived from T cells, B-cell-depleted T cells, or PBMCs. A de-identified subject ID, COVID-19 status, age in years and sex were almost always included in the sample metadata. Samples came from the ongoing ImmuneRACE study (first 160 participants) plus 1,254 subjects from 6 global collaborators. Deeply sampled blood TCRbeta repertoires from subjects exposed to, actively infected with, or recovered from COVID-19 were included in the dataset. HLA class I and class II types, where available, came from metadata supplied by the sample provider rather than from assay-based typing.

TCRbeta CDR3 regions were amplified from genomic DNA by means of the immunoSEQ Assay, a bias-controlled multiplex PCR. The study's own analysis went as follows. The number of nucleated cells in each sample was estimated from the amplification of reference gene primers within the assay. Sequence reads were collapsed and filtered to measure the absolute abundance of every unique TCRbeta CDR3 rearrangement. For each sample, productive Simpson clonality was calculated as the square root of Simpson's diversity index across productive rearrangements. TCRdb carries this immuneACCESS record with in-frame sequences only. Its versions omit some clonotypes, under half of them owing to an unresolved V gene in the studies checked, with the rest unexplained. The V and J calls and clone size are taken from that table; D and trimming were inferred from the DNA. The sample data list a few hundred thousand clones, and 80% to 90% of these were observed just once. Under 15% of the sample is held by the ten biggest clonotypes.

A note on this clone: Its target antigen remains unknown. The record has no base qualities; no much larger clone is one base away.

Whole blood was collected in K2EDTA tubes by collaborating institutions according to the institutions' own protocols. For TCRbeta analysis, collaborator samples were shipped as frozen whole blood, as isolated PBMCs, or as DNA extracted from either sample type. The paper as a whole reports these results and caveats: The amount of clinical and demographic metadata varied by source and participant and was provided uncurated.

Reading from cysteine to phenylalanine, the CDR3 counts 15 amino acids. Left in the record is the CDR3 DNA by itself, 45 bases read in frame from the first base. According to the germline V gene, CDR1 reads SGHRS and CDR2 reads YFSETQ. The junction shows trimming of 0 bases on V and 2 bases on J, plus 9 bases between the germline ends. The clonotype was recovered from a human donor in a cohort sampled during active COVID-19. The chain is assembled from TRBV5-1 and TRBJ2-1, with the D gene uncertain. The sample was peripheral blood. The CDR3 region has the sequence CASSLGGVAYNEQFF. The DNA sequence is TGCGCCAGCAGCTTGGGCGGAGTCGCCTACAATGAGCAGTTCTTC.